One sample yielded the 26 T cell receptor beta chains listed below, sequenced in a study of beta chain features in type 1 diabetes. Reverse transcribing all isolated RNA meant expressed TCRB transcripts were sequenced. The data were produced by immunoSEQ multiplex PCR, yet TCRdb's version contains in-frame clones alone and is incomplete. The sample has about 900,000 clones; 15% to 20% are singletons. Sequencing input: naive CD4+ T cells from blood. These receptors came from a woman younger than 30 in good health.

This clone appeared a few times. This CDR3 is also generated by other DNA sequences in the sample. The chain recombines TRBV7-2 with TRBJ2-3; 12 nucleotides line up with TRBD2. The V gene end was trimmed by 2 bases and the J gene end by 1 base; junction bases not matched to a gene: 7. Germline V gene data show CDR1 as SGHTA and CDR2 as FQGNSA. The CDR3 totals 18 residues. The CDR3 sequence is CASSLLGLAGGRTDTQYF. The CDR3 region has the DNA TGTGCCAGCAGCTTACTTGGCCTAGCGGGAGGGCGCACAGATACGCAGTATTTT. Filled out from reference TRBV7-2 and TRBJ2-3, the complete variable domain reads GAGVSQSPSNKVTEKGKDVELRCDPISGHTALYWYRQSLGQGLEFLIYFQGNSAPDKSGLPSDRFSAERTGGSVSTLTIQRTQQEDSAVYLCASSLLGLAGGRTDTQYFGPGTRLTVL.

This chain links TRBV4-2 with TRBJ2-3, with D possibly being TRBD1 or TRBD2 (7 bases each). Per the germline V gene, CDR1 is LGHNA and CDR2 is YNFKEQ. V was cut by 0 bases and J by 3 bases, with 16 bases left in between. CDR3 length equals 17 residues. As DNA, the CDR3 is TGTGCCAGCAGCCAAGATGGCAGGGGGAGGGTGACAGATACGCAGTATTTT. It codes for CASSQDGRGRVTDTQYF.

This clone has only a few counts. This chain links TRBV5-8 with TRBJ2-4; no clear D gene. Germline values: CDR1 SGHTS, CDR2 YDEGEE. V was cut by 1 base and J by 0 bases, with 5 bases left in between. The CDR3 length is 14 residues. CDR3 sequence: CASSLYVAKNIQYF. In nucleotides, the CDR3 is TGTGCCAGCAGCTTGTACGTAGCCAAAAACATTCAGTACTTC. The full variable domain, rest sourced from reference TRBV5-8 and TRBJ2-4, is EAGVTQSPTHLIKTRGQQATLRCSPISGHTSVYWYQQALGLGLQFLLWYDEGEERNRGNFPPRFSGRQFPNYSSELNVNALELEDSALYLCASSLYVAKNIQYFGAGTRLSVL.

V usage is TRBV7-6 and J usage is TRBJ2-3, with TRBD2 matching over 8 bases. The V gene's germline CDR1 is SGHVS and CDR2 FNYEAQ. Unmatched junction bases numbered 1, after V lost 5 bases and J lost 3 bases. The CDR3 spans 13 residues. The CDR3 nucleotides are TGTGCCAGCAGCGCGGGAGGAACAGATACGCAGTATTTT. The encoded protein is CASSAGGTDTQYF.

With regard to this clone: Distinct nucleotide sequences in the sample also encode this CDR3. The V gene is TRBV11-2, the J gene TRBJ2-7; D is possibly TRBD1 (6 bases). Germline CDR1 reads SGHAT; CDR2 reads FQNNGV. CDR3 length: 12 residues. Between the trimmed V and J ends, which lost 2 bases and 4 bases, there was a span of 6 bases. The CDR3 spells CASSLQGYEQYF. In nucleotides, the CDR3 is TGTGCCAGCAGCTTACAGGGGTACGAGCAGTACTTC.

This clone appeared a few times. The V gene is TRBV9, the J gene TRBJ2-3; TRBD2 matches 9 bases. CDR1 and CDR2 (germline): SGDLS, YYNGEE. This CDR3 is 16 amino acids long. V dropped 7 bases and J dropped 6; count of bases not matched to a gene: 15. DNA of the CDR3: TGTGCCAGCCATTACATAGCGGGAGAGGCGAAGGATACGCAGTATTTT. Its translation: CASHYIAGEAKDTQYF.

The table lists this clone with a few counts. V is TRBV2 and J is TRBJ2-3, with 7 bases matching TRBD1. The CDR3 has 15 residues. The germline V gene encodes CDR1 SNHLY and CDR2 FYNNEI. V shed 6 bases, J shed 1 base, and the junction held 7 bases outside the gene matches. CDR3 bases: TGTGCCAGCAGCCCAAATGGACAGGGCACAGATACGCAGTATTTT. Its translation is CASSPNGQGTDTQYF.

This clone turned up a few times. The V and J genes are TRBV4-3 and TRBJ2-5, with D unresolved. The DNA end lines up better with TRBJ2-7; the J call may be wrong. CDR1 LGHNA and CDR2 YSLEER come from the germline V gene. The CDR3 runs to 10 residues. The CDR3 is CASRAYEQYF. The DNA for the CDR3 is TGCGCCAGCAGAGCCTACGAGCAGTACTTC.

The chain couples TRBV4-3 to TRBJ1-1, with D perhaps matching TRBD1 (5 bases). Trimming took 1 base from V and 4 from J, leaving 13 bases between them. From germline, CDR1 is LGHNA and CDR2 YSLEER. This CDR3 is 15 amino acids long. CDR3 in DNA: TGCGCCAGCAGCCAAGCGGCAGGGTCTGCCACTGAAGCTTTCTTT. This sequence encodes CASSQAAGSATEAFF.

CDR3 bases: TGTGCCAGCAGCAAGGGGACAGGGATCAGTCAGCCCCAGCATTTT. It encodes CASSKGTGISQPQHF. The rearrangement joins TRBV5-8 to TRBJ1-5; 9 bases line up with TRBD1. In germline, CDR1 is SGHTS, CDR2 YDEGEE. Unmatched junction bases numbered 8, after V lost 4 bases and J lost 6 bases. CDR3 length: 15 residues. Full variable domain (rest looked up from reference TRBV5-8 and TRBJ1-5): EAGVTQSPTHLIKTRGQQATLRCSPISGHTSVYWYQQALGLGLQFLLWYDEGEERNRGNFPPRFSGRQFPNYSSELNVNALELEDSALYLCASSKGTGISQPQHFGDGTRLSIL.

CDR3 sequence (DNA): TGTGCCAGCAGTCCCGTTTGGGGCAGGGGATACAATGAGCAGTTCTTC. It is translated as CASSPVWGRGYNEQFF. The chain links TRBV28 to TRBJ2-1, with D perhaps TRBD1 (6 bases). The length of the CDR3 is 16 residues. Germline V gene lookup returns CDR1 MDHEN and CDR2 SYDVKM. V lost 5 bases and J 4 bases, leaving 18 bases between the germline ends.

This clone has only a few counts. The chain uses TRBV7-2 and TRBJ2-3, with no clear D. The CDR3 length is 12 residues. The ends were cut back, 3 bases at V and 5 bases at J, with 6 bases in the middle. Germline-derived CDR1 and CDR2 are SGHTA and FQGNSA. CDR3 region: CASSFLQDTQYF. The DNA for the CDR3 is TGTGCCAGCAGCTTCCTTCAAGATACGCAGTATTTT.

J is TRBJ2-4 and V is TRBV27, with 7 bases fitting TRBD2. J was trimmed by 3 bases and V by 4 bases; bases with no gene match: 9. Germline V lookup: CDR1 MNHEY, CDR2 SMNVEV (reference sequence). The CDR3 runs 16 residues. Written as DNA, the CDR3 is TGTGCCAGCAGTTGGTACAGCGGGACCAACAAAAACATTCAGTACTTC. Amino acid sequence: CASSWYSGTNKNIQYF.

This chain connects TRBV10-3 to TRBJ2-7, with TRBD1 identical over 12 bases. V trimming: 9 bases; J trimming: 9 bases; junction bases outside the gene matches: 9. This CDR3 spans 13 amino acids. The germline CDR1 and CDR2 sequences are ENHRY and SYGVKD. CDR3 loop: CAIAAGTGGGQYF. CDR3 nucleotide sequence: TGTGCCATTGCCGCCGGGACAGGGGGCGGGCAGTACTTC.

V usage is TRBV28 and J usage is TRBJ1-1; D is uncertain. Germline V gene sequence: CDR1 MDHEN, CDR2 SYDVKM. This CDR3 contains 14 residues. With 3 bases removed from V and 0 bases from J, the gap between germline ends came to 8 bases. CDR3 residues: CASSFFGMNTEAFF. The CDR3 DNA follows: TGTGCCAGCAGTTTTTTTGGCATGAACACTGAAGCTTTCTTT.

The chain carries TRBV27 and TRBJ2-2, with 7 bases lining up with TRBD1. From germline, CDR1 is MNHEY and CDR2 SMNVEV (reference sequence). The CDR3 covers 14 residues. Trimming took 4 bases from V and 6 from J; bases not matched to a gene: 5. The CDR3 sequence: CASSSHRGPGELFF. The CDR3 coding sequence is TGTGCCAGCAGTTCGCACAGGGGACCCGGGGAGCTGTTTTTT.

This chain joins TRBV4-3 and TRBJ2-5; 7 bases fit TRBD1. Germline trimming cut 0 bases from V and 7 bases from J; bases unmatched to any gene: 2. The CDR3 length is 13 residues. Germline V gene data show CDR1 as LGHNA and CDR2 as YSLEER. CDR3 loop: CASSQDRDRTQYF. CDR3 coding DNA: TGCGCCAGCAGCCAAGATCGGGACAGGACCCAGTACTTC.

This clone has only a few counts. This sequence joins TRBV5-4 and TRBJ2-1; D possibly corresponds to TRBD2 (5 bases). This CDR3 has 17 residues. V lost 4 bases, J lost 4 bases, and 21 bases lay in between. From germline, CDR1 is SGHNT and CDR2 YYREEE (reference sequence). The CDR3 loop reads CASSPREGPGGYNEQFF. DNA of the CDR3: TGTGCCAGCAGCCCGCGAGAGGGTCCTGGAGGATACAATGAGCAGTTCTTC.

The chain links TRBV7-9 to TRBJ1-4; 7 bases line up with TRBD1. Germline CDR1 is SEHNR and CDR2 is FQNEAQ (reference sequence). This CDR3 is built from 15 residues. The junction had 6 bases not matched to a gene; V was cut back by 5 bases and J by 3 bases. The CDR3 reads CASSIDRVANEKLFF. The CDR3 DNA sequence: TGTGCCAGCAGCATCGACAGGGTCGCTAATGAAAAACTGTTTTTT.

CDR3 DNA: TGTGCCAGCTTCCCCCTCAGTAGGGTCTCGACAGATACGCAGTATTTT. Protein: CASFPLSRVSTDTQYF. The chain links TRBV28 to TRBJ2-3; no clear D. Trimming took 8 bases from V and 3 from J, leaving 21 bases between them. This CDR3 is 16 amino acids long. Germline values: CDR1 MDHEN, CDR2 SYDVKM.

This clone turned up a few times. The chain links TRBV6-6 to TRBJ2-1; D is undetermined. Germline V gene sequence: CDR1 MNHNY, CDR2 SVGAGI (reference sequence). The V end lost 7 bases, the J end lost 5 bases, and 6 bases lay between the germline ends. The length of the CDR3 is 11 residues. Here the CDR3 reads CASKTNNEQFF. CDR3 in DNA: TGTGCCAGCAAAACAAACAATGAGCAGTTCTTC.

This clone was counted only a few times. This chain links TRBV28 with TRBJ2-6; tentative D call: TRBD2 (7 bases). The CDR3 totals 18 residues. Germline lookup yields CDR1 MDHEN and CDR2 SYDVKM. V dropped 5 bases and J dropped 2 bases, with 19 bases sitting between them. The CDR3 loop reads CASSVSTRGRTGANVLTF. DNA for the CDR3: TGTGCCAGCAGTGTAAGCACGCGGGGGCGAACTGGGGCCAACGTCCTGACTTTC.

The J gene is TRBJ2-4, the V gene TRBV7-9; 8 bases match TRBD1. The V and J ends lost 6 bases and 3 bases, in that order; junction bases with no gene match: 7. Germline lookup yields CDR1 SEHNR and CDR2 FQNEAQ (reference sequence). There are 15 residues in the CDR3. CDR3: CASSPDRGGKNIQYF. DNA of the CDR3: TGTGCCAGCAGTCCCGACAGGGGTGGCAAAAACATTCAGTACTTC.

This clone was counted only a few times. The genes are TRBV7-9 and TRBJ2-2; D gene uncertain. CDR1 and CDR2 from the germline V gene are SEHNR and FQNEAQ (reference sequence). V lost 7 bases to trimming and J lost 7 bases, with 7 bases between them. This CDR3 has 11 residues. CDR3 in DNA: TGTGCCAGCACCCTTCACGGGGAGCTGTTTTTT. Translating gives CASTLHGELFF.

CDR3 nucleotide sequence: TGTGCCAGCAGCCGTGGACTAGCTAGTGAGACCCAGTACTTC. Protein: CASSRGLASETQYF. This chain links TRBV5-6 with TRBJ2-5, with TRBD2 identical over 8 bases. The CDR3 runs to 14 residues. Germline V gene sequence: CDR1 SGHDT, CDR2 YYEEEE. The V gene end was trimmed by 4 bases and the J gene end by 5 bases; junction bases not matched to a gene: 7.

This chain uses TRBV7-8 with TRBJ2-1, with D unclear. V was cut by 5 bases and J by 7 bases, with 6 bases left in between. CDR3 size: 11 residues. In germline, CDR1 is SGHVS, CDR2 FQNEAQ. The CDR3 region is CASSAHNEQFF. CDR3 nucleotides: TGTGCCAGCAGCGCACATAATGAGCAGTTCTTC.